This T cell receptor beta chain was observed in a study of T cell repertoires in cytomegalovirus infection. On the study more broadly: Indications of both CMV infection and matching HLA type were provided by public TCR beta signatures.

Points on this clonotype: As yet, its antigen is unknown.

V was clipped by 0 bases and J by 7 bases, with 16 bases between them. CDR3 size: 16 residues. CDR1 and CDR2 from the germline V gene are SGHAT and FQNNGV. TCRdb analysed the reads with MiXCR anew, one entry per CDR3 protein. The table has 510,000 or so distinct CDR3 sequences, more than 20% seen once; the top ten hold roughly an eighth. Study results and caveats: HLA-C-restricted CMV clonotypes gave the most frequent clonotype in two of eight donors.

This clonotype was obtained from a human donor in good health (CMV status not recorded). Some clones in this sample may be carry-over from other donors' samples. The chain is built from TRBV11-2 and TRBJ2-1; D might be TRBD1 or TRBD2, each matching 6 bases. Material for sequencing was PBMCs. The CDR3 here is CASSLDLRGQLNEQFF. CDR3 DNA: TGTGCCAGCAGCTTAGATCTCCGGGGGCAGCTTAATGAGCAGTTCTTC.